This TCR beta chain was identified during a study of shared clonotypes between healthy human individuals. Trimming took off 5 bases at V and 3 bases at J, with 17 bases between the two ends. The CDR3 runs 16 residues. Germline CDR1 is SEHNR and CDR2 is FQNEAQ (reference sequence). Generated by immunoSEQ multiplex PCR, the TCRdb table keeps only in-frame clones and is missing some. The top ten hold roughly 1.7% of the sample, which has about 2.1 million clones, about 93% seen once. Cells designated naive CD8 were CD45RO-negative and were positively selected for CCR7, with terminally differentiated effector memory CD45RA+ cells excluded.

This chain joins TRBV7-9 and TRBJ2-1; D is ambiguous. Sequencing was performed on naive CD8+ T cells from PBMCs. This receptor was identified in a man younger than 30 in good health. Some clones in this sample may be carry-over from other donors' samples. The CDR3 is CASSPSLGHVYNEQFF. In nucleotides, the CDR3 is TGTGCCAGCAGCCCCTCCCTGGGCCACGTCTACAATGAGCAGTTCTTC.